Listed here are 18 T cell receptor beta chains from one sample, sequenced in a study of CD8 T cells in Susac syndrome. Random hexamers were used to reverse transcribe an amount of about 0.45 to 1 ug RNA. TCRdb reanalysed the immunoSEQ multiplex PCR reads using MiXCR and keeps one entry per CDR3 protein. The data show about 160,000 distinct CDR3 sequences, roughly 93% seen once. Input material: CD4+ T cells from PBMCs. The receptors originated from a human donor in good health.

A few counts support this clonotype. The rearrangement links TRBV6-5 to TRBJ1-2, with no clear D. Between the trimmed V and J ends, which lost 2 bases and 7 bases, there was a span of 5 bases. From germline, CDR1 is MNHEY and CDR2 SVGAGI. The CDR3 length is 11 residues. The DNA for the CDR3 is TGTGCCAGCAGTTACCGGGGTGGCTACACCTTC. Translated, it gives CASSYRGGYTF.

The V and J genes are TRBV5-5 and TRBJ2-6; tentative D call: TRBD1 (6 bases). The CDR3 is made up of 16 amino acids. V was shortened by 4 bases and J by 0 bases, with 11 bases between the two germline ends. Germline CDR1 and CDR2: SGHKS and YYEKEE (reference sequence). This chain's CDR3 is CASSPDSFSGANVLTF. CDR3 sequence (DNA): TGTGCCAGCAGCCCGGACAGTTTCTCTGGGGCCAACGTCCTGACTTTC.

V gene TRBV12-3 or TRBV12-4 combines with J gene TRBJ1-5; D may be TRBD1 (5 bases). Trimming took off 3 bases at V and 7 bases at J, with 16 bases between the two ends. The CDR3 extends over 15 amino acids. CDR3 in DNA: TGTGCCAGCAGTTTCAGCGGGGGTAAGGGCCAGCCCCAGCATTTT. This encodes CASSFSGGKGQPQHF.

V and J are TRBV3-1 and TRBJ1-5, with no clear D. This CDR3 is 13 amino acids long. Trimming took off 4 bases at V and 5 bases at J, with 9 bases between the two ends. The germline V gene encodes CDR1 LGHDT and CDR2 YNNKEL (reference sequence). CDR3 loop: CASSLDSDQPQHF. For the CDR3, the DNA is TGTGCCAGCAGCCTAGATTCCGATCAGCCCCAGCATTTT.

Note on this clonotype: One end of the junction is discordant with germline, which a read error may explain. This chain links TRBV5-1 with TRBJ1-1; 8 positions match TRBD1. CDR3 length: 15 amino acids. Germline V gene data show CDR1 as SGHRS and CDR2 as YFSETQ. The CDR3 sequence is CASSLDGQGLTEVFF. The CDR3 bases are TGCGCCAGCAGCTTGGATGGACAGGGATTAACTGAAGTTTTCTTT.

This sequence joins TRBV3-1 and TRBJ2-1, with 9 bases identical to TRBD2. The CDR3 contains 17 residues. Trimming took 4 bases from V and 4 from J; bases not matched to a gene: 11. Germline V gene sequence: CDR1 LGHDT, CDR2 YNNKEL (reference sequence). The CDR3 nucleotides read TGTGCCAGCAGCCGTCAAGGCACTAGCGGGCCATACAATGAGCAGTTCTTC. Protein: CASSRQGTSGPYNEQFF.

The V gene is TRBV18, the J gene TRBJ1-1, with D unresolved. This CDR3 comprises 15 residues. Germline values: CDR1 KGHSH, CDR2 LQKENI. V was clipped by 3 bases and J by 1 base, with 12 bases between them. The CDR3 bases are TGTGCCAGCTCACCCACCCAGGACGGGAACACTGAAGCTTTCTTT. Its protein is CASSPTQDGNTEAFF.

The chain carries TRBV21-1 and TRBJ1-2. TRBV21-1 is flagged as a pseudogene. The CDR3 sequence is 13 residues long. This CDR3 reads CASTAKANYGYTF. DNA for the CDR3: TGTGCCAGCACCGCCAAAGCTAACTATGGCTACACCTTC.

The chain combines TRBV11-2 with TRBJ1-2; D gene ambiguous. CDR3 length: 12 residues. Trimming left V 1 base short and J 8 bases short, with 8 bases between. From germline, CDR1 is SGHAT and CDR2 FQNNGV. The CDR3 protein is CASSLAPRGYTF. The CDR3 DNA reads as TGTGCCAGCAGCTTAGCTCCTAGGGGCTACACCTTC.

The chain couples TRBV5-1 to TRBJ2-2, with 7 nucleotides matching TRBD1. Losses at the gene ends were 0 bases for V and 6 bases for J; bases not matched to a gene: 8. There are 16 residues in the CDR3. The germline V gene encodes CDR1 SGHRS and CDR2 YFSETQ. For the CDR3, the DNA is TGCGCCAGCAGCTTGGCCCTTACAGGGGCGCCCGGGGAGCTGTTTTTT. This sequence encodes CASSLALTGAPGELFF.

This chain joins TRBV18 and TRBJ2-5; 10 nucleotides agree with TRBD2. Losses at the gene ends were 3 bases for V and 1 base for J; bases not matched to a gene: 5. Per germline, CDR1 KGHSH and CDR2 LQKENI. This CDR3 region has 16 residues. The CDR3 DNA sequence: TGTGCCAGCTCACCTCTCGCTAGCGGGGGCCAAGAGACCCAGTACTTC. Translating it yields CASSPLASGGQETQYF.

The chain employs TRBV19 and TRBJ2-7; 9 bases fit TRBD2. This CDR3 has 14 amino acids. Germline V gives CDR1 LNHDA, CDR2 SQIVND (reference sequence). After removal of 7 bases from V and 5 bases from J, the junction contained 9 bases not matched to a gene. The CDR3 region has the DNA TGTGCCAGTAAGAGGGGACTAGCCGAAGACGAGCAGTACTTC. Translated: CASKRGLAEDEQYF.

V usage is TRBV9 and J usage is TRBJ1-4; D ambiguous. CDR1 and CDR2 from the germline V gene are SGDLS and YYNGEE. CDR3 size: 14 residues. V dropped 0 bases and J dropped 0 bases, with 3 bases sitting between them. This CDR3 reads CASSVGTTNEKLFF. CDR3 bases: TGTGCCAGCAGCGTAGGGACAACTAATGAAAAACTGTTTTTT.

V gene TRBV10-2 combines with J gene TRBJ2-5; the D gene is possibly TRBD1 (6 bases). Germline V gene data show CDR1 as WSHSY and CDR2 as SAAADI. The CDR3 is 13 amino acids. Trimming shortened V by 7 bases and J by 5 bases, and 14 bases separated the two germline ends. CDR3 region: CASNGGGLETQYF. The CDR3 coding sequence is TGCGCCAGCAACGGTGGGGGCCTGGAGACCCAGTACTTC.

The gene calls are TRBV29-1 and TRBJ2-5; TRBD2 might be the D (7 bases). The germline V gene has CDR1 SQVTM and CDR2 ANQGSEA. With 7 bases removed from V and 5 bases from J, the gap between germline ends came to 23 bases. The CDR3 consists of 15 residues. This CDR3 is CSESTIGGGTETQYF. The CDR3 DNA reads TGCAGCGAGAGTACGATCGGCGGGGGCACGGAGACCCAGTACTTC. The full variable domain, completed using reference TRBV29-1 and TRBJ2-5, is SAVISQKPSRDICQRGTSLTIQCQVDSQVTMMFWYRQQPGQSLTLIATANQGSEATYESGFVIDKFPISRPNLTFSTLTVSNMSPEDSSIYLCSESTIGGGTETQYFGPGTRLLVL.

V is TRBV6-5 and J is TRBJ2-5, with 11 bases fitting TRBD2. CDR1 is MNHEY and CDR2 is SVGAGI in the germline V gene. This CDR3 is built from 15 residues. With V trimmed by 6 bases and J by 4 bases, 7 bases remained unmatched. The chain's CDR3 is CASSGLAGVGETQYF. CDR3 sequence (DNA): TGTGCCAGCAGCGGACTAGCGGGTGTGGGAGAGACCCAGTACTTC.

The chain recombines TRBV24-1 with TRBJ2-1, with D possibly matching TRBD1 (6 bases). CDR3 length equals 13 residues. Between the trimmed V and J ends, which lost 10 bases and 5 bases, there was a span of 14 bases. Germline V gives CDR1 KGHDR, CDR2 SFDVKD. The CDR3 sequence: CATEMSGDNEQFF. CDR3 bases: TGTGCCACGGAAATGTCAGGGGACAATGAGCAGTTCTTC.

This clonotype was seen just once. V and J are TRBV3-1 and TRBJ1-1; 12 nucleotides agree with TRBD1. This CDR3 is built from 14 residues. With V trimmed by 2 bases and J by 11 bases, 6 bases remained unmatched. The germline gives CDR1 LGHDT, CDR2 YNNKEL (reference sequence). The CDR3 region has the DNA TGTGCCAGCAGCCAACCCGGGACAGGGGGCAGGGCTTTCTTT. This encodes CASSQPGTGGRAFF.